A single sample gave rise to the 6 T cell receptor beta chains below, sequenced in a study (dated by TCRdb to the mid-2010s). The library was built by means of RT-PCR. Sequenced using an Illumina MiSeq. Using fastp at Q25 and MiXCR, TCRdb reprocessed the public reads and kept productive beta chains. For every CDR3 protein sequence, its rows merge into one entry that carries the most common genes and DNA. The sample includes around 700,000 distinct CDR3 sequences, with 12% to 15% observed a single time. The ten largest clones capture 3.6% of the sample. The sequenced material came from memory CD4+ T cells from blood. Receptor source: a female donor in good health, serving as a healthy control.

The V call is TRBV3-1, the J call TRBJ2-1, with 11 bases fitting TRBD1. The CDR3 runs to 14 residues. The V and J ends lost 4 bases and 5 bases, in that order; junction bases with no gene match: 1. Germline V CDR1 and CDR2: LGHDT, YNNKEL (reference sequence). CDR3: CASSRTGGHNEQFF. CDR3 DNA sequence: TGTGCCAGCAGCCGGACAGGGGGCCACAATGAGCAGTTCTTC.

The CDR3 loop is CASSSGGKETQYF. Written as DNA, the CDR3 is TGTGCCAGCAGTAGCGGGGGGAAGGAGACCCAGTACTTC. The rearrangement uses TRBV11-1 and TRBJ2-5; the match to TRBD2 covers 10 bases. Germline V gives CDR1 SGHAT, CDR2 FQDESV (reference sequence). Trimming at V came to 6 bases and at J to 5 bases, leaving 3 bases not matched to a gene. CDR3 size: 13 residues.

This clonotype was observed a handful of times. This chain joins TRBV29-1 and TRBJ2-7; 7 bases line up with TRBD2. This CDR3 spans 16 amino acids. CDR1 is SQVTM and CDR2 is ANQGSEA in the germline V gene. V shed 3 bases, J shed 0 bases, and the junction held 11 bases outside the gene matches. CDR3 nucleotide sequence: TGCAGCGTTGATGGGGGGGACTGGTCGAGCTCCTACGAGCAGTACTTC. Translating it yields CSVDGGDWSSSYEQYF.

This clonotype was observed a few times. This chain uses TRBV7-2 with TRBJ2-1; D not certain. Per germline, CDR1 SGHTA and CDR2 FQGNSA. V lost 3 bases and J lost 9, with 9 bases in between. The CDR3 spans 12 residues. CDR3 in amino acids: CASSFFGPEQFF. In nucleotides, the CDR3 is TGTGCCAGCAGCTTCTTTGGCCCTGAGCAGTTCTTC.

This clonotype was found a few times. This chain links TRBV7-9 with TRBJ2-3; 10 nucleotides align to TRBD2. CDR3 length: 16 amino acids. CDR1 SEHNR and CDR2 FQNEAQ come from the germline V gene (reference sequence). The ends lost 8 bases at V and 1 base at J; junction bases unmatched: 9. In DNA, the CDR3 is TGTGCCAGCCCGCTAAGTGGGACTAGCGGCACAGATACGCAGTATTTT. Encoded protein: CASPLSGTSGTDTQYF.

This clonotype was recorded at least ten times. The CDR3 nucleotides read TGTGCCACCAGCCCATTGGACAGTAAGACCCAGTACTTC. Protein product: CATSPLDSKTQYF. V is TRBV15 and J is TRBJ2-5; TRBD1 is a possible D gene (6 bases). The germline V and J ends were trimmed by 5 bases and 6 bases, with 13 bases remaining between them. Germline V gives CDR1 LNHNV, CDR2 YYDKDF (reference sequence). CDR3 length: 13 residues.